Following are 19 T cell receptor beta chains from one sample sequenced in a study of vaccination effects on CD4 cells after COVID-19. No antigen has been identified for these receptors. Prior to sequencing, the ViraFEST assay stimulated PBMC with viral peptide pools, which expanded the antigen-specific CD4+ T cells. The culture ran for around ten days before CD4+ T cells were isolated. All vaccine recipients tested negative for nucleocapsid antibodies and had never contracted SARS-CoV-2 infection. TCRdb's copy holds only in-frame clones and misses some; the assay was immunoSEQ multiplex PCR. The sample yields about 20,000 clones, roughly 70% seen once. The sequences come from CD4+ T cells from PBMCs cultured with HCoV-NL63 spike peptides, collected before COVID-19 vaccination. The source of these receptors is a human donor who received a COVID-19 vaccine.

This clone was seen more than once but under ten times. The rearrangement uses TRBV3-1 (or the pseudogene TRBV3-2) and TRBJ2-1; 10 bases match TRBD2. The CDR3 is 18 amino acids. Trimming at V came to 1 base and at J to 5 bases, leaving 11 bases not matched to a gene. Germline V CDR1 and CDR2: LGHDT, YNNKEL (reference sequence). The CDR3 nucleotides read TGTGCCAGCAGCCAAGTCCCTTTAGCGGGGGGAGGAAACAATGAGCAGTTCTTC. Protein: CASSQVPLAGGGNNEQFF.

CDR3 in DNA: TGTGCCACCAGTGATCAGGGTACCCCCTACGAGCAGTACTTC. This codes for CATSDQGTPYEQYF. The chain has TRBV24-1 and TRBJ2-7; the D gene is possibly TRBD1 (5 bases). Trimming removed 3 bases from V and 2 bases from J, with 10 bases in between. Germline CDR1 and CDR2: KGHDR and SFDVKD. CDR3 size: 14 residues.

The chain couples TRBV7-9 to TRBJ1-2; D is possibly TRBD1 (5 bases). This CDR3 spans 14 amino acids. The germline CDR1 and CDR2 sequences are SEHNR and FQNEAQ (reference sequence). The V and J ends lost 8 bases and 6 bases respectively, with 19 bases between them. The CDR3 spells CASARTGGGNGYTF. The CDR3 DNA follows: TGTGCCAGCGCCCGAACGGGGGGAGGAAATGGCTACACCTTC.

V is TRBV6-5 and J is TRBJ1-2; 7 bases fit TRBD1. Looked up from germline, CDR1 is MNHEY and CDR2 is SVGAGI. The CDR3 sequence is 13 residues long. The V segment lost 10 bases and the J segment 2 bases; nucleotides outside the gene matches: 7. CDR3 sequence (DNA): TGTGCCACCTGGGGACAGACCAACTATGGCTACACCTTC. Its translation: CATWGQTNYGYTF.

This clone was picked up a small number of times. The chain is built from TRBV10-2 and TRBJ2-2; TRBD2 matches 12 bases. The germline V gene encodes CDR1 WSHSY and CDR2 SAAADI. Trimming took 5 bases from V and 5 from J; bases not matched to a gene: 3. This CDR3 comprises 15 residues. CDR3 loop: CASSTSGGRTGELFF. The CDR3 bases are TGCGCCAGCAGTACTAGCGGGGGGCGGACCGGGGAGCTGTTTTTT.

The V gene is TRBV5-4, the J gene TRBJ2-7; TRBD2 aligns across 12 bases. V shed 3 bases, J shed 5 bases, and the junction held 9 bases outside the gene matches. Germline V CDR1 and CDR2: SGHNT, YYREEE (reference sequence). The CDR3 extends over 16 amino acids. The CDR3 spells CASSSGGLAGRNEQYF. CDR3 in DNA: TGTGCCAGCAGCTCCGGTGGACTAGCGGGAAGGAACGAGCAGTACTTC. Full variable domain (rest looked up from reference TRBV5-4 and TRBJ2-7): ETGVTQSPTHLIKTRGQQVTLRCSSQSGHNTVSWYQQALGQGPQFIFQYYREEENGRGNFPPRFSGLQFPNYSSELNVNALELDDSALYLCASSSGGLAGRNEQYFGPGTRLTVT.

The chain couples TRBV24-1 to TRBJ2-7; possibly TRBD1 for D (6 bases). Germline V gene lookup returns CDR1 KGHDR and CDR2 SFDVKD. Trimming stripped 4 bases from V and 2 bases from J, with 11 bases between. This CDR3 spans 14 amino acids. The CDR3 DNA reads TGTGCCACCAGTGACGGGACAAGCACCTACGAGCAGTACTTC. This codes for CATSDGTSTYEQYF.

The chain joins TRBV5-1 to TRBJ1-2; 7 positions match TRBD1. Germline assignment: CDR1 SGHRS and CDR2 YFSETQ. The CDR3 is 15 residues long. J was trimmed by 4 bases and V by 1 base; bases with no gene match: 7. CDR3: CASSLWSGGGYGYTF. Written as DNA, the CDR3 is TGCGCCAGCAGCTTGTGGTCAGGGGGAGGCTATGGCTACACCTTC.

This clone has only one observation. The V call is TRBV19, the J call TRBJ1-5, with 10 bases matching TRBD1. V shed 4 bases, J shed 10 bases, and the junction held 10 bases outside the gene matches. The CDR3 length is 15 residues. Germline values: CDR1 LNHDA, CDR2 SQIVND (reference sequence). CDR3 bases: TGTGCCAGTAGTAGGGGACAGGGGCTTTCAATTCCCCAGCATTTT. It specifies CASSRGQGLSIPQHF.

Only a few counts were recorded for this clone. V usage is TRBV6-5 and J usage is TRBJ2-5; TRBD2 matches at 9 bases. V lost 5 bases, J lost 3 bases, and 4 bases stayed unmatched. The CDR3 is 14 residues long. Per germline, CDR1 MNHEY and CDR2 SVGAGI. The CDR3 is CASSIAGAKETQYF. CDR3 DNA sequence: TGTGCCAGCAGTATAGCGGGGGCGAAAGAGACCCAGTACTTC.

This clone was picked up one time. The chain is built from TRBV7-9 and TRBJ1-3; D is possibly TRBD1 (6 bases). The CDR3 contains 16 residues. CDR1 SEHNR and CDR2 FQNEAQ come from the germline V gene (reference sequence). The V gene lost 1 base and the J gene lost 2 bases, with 12 bases spanning the gap. The CDR3 here is CASSLGQGLAGNTIYF. CDR3 DNA sequence: TGTGCCAGCAGCTTAGGCCAGGGGTTAGCTGGAAACACCATATATTTT.

The chain couples TRBV5-1 to TRBJ2-2, with TRBD2 identical over 10 bases. This CDR3 has 16 residues. Germline assignment: CDR1 SGHRS and CDR2 YFSETQ. Germline trimming cut 5 bases from V and 3 bases from J; bases unmatched to any gene: 7. This chain's CDR3 is CASRPTSGIDTGELFF. The CDR3 DNA reads as TGCGCCAGCAGACCTACTAGCGGGATTGACACCGGGGAGCTGTTTTTT.

This chain uses TRBV5-1 with TRBJ1-1; a weak D match, TRBD1 (5 bases). CDR1 is SGHRS, CDR2 YFSETQ, per germline. The ends were cut back, 1 base at V and 1 base at J, with 5 bases in the middle. The CDR3 runs to 13 residues. The CDR3 DNA reads TGCGCCAGCAGCTTGCAGGGGAACACTGAAGCTTTCTTT. It is translated as CASSLQGNTEAFF.

The chain has TRBV6-1 and TRBJ1-2; D remains unclear. V was cut by 1 base and J by 7 bases, with 13 bases left in between. This CDR3 spans 14 amino acids. From germline, CDR1 is MNHNS and CDR2 SASEGT. CDR3 residues: CASSEEFNTSGYTF. CDR3 nucleotides: TGTGCCAGCAGTGAAGAATTCAACACGAGTGGCTACACCTTC.

The chain is built from TRBV2 and TRBJ1-6, with D uncertain. With 4 bases removed from V and 7 bases from J, the gap between germline ends came to 14 bases. There are 15 residues in the CDR3. Germline-derived CDR1 and CDR2 are SNHLY and FYNNEI. The CDR3 DNA reads as TGTGCCAGCAGTGTCCGGGCCTCAAGCAATTCACCCCTCCACTTT. It translates to CASSVRASSNSPLHF.

The rearrangement links TRBV10-3 to TRBJ2-7; tentatively, D is TRBD2 (6 bases). V lost 2 bases and J lost 0, with 11 bases in between. Germline CDR1 ENHRY, CDR2 SYGVKD. This CDR3 contains 15 residues. The CDR3 spells CAISEGDLSSYEQYF. The CDR3 DNA reads TGTGCCATCAGTGAGGGGGACTTGAGCTCCTACGAGCAGTACTTC.

This clone was found a few times. The rearrangement links TRBV16 to TRBJ1-1, with D maybe TRBD1 (6 bases). Looked up from germline, CDR1 is KGHSY and CDR2 is FQNENV. The V end lost 2 bases, the J end lost 1 base, and 8 bases lay between the germline ends. This CDR3 is 14 amino acids long. The CDR3 sequence: CASSQGTWNTEAFF. CDR3 coding DNA: TGTGCCAGCAGCCAAGGGACATGGAACACTGAAGCTTTCTTT.

The rearrangement uses TRBV6-5 and TRBJ2-7; unclear D gene. This CDR3 is built from 11 residues. Germline values: CDR1 MNHEY, CDR2 SVGAGI. With 5 bases removed from V and 3 bases from J, the gap between germline ends came to 5 bases. Here the CDR3 reads CASSPLYEQYF. In DNA, the CDR3 is TGTGCCAGCAGTCCCCTCTACGAGCAGTACTTC.

The genes are TRBV11-2 and TRBJ2-3; 12 nucleotides match TRBD2. With V trimmed by 6 bases and J by 0 bases, 13 bases remained unmatched. From germline, CDR1 is SGHAT and CDR2 FQNNGV. The length of the CDR3 is 19 residues. The CDR3 loop reads CASRGIRLAGGLSTDTQYF. CDR3 bases: TGTGCCAGCAGGGGGATCAGGCTAGCGGGGGGGCTAAGCACAGATACGCAGTATTTT.